These 23 T cell receptor beta chains share one sample of origin, sequenced in a study of control samples from healthy donors and cancer patients. Sequencing used immunoSEQ multiplex PCR; TCRdb keeps in-frame clones, though not all of them. The sample yields tens of thousands of clones, 65% to 85% seen once. Sequenced material: PBMCs. The receptors stem from a man aged 65 to 85 with lung cancer.

The rearrangement joins TRBV5-1 to TRBJ1-2; TRBD1 matches 7 bases. Germline V gene lookup returns CDR1 SGHRS and CDR2 YFSETQ. This CDR3 region has 14 residues. The junction had 7 bases not matched to a gene; V was cut back by 4 bases and J by 4 bases. The DNA for the CDR3 is TGCGCCAGCAGCAACACAGGGGATGGCTATGGCTACACCTTC. Translated: CASSNTGDGYGYTF.

V gene TRBV3-1 (or the pseudogene TRBV3-2) combines with J gene TRBJ1-2; D is unclear. Trimming took off 4 bases at V and 4 bases at J, with 13 bases between the two ends. The V gene's germline CDR1 is LGHDT and CDR2 YNNKEL (reference sequence). The CDR3 contains 14 residues. This CDR3 is CASSRDPASYGYTF. The CDR3 coding sequence is TGTGCCAGCAGCCGGGATCCGGCATCCTATGGCTACACCTTC.

The rearrangement uses TRBV14 and TRBJ2-6, with D hard to call. Per the germline V gene, CDR1 is SGHDN and CDR2 is FVKESK. Between the trimmed V and J ends, which lost 4 bases and 0 bases, there was a span of 1 base. The CDR3 sequence is 13 residues long. The CDR3 DNA sequence: TGTGCCAGCAGCCTCTCTGGGGCCAACGTCCTGACTTTC. It translates to CASSLSGANVLTF.

This clone has more than one count but fewer than ten. The CDR3 protein is CASIQTGGSRNEQFF. DNA of the CDR3: TGCGCCAGCATCCAGACAGGGGGCTCGCGCAATGAGCAGTTCTTC. This chain uses TRBV5-1 with TRBJ2-1, with 10 bases matching TRBD1. CDR1 and CDR2 (germline): SGHRS, YFSETQ. The CDR3 is 15 residues long. Trimming cost V 6 bases and J 6 bases; bases outside gene matches: 9.

This clone was observed a single time. The genes are TRBV7-2 and TRBJ2-1; 9 bases map to TRBD1. The CDR3 is made up of 13 amino acids. V trimming: 5 bases; J trimming: 7 bases; junction bases outside the gene matches: 3. Germline V gene lookup returns CDR1 SGHTA and CDR2 FQGNSA. Here the CDR3 reads CASSNRGRNEQFF. The CDR3, as DNA: TGTGCCAGCAGCAACAGGGGGCGGAATGAGCAGTTCTTC.

The V call is TRBV9, the J call TRBJ2-3; D might be TRBD2 (7 bases). CDR1 and CDR2 (germline): SGDLS, YYNGEE. V dropped 4 bases and J dropped 4 bases, with 19 bases sitting between them. CDR3 length equals 16 residues. The CDR3, as DNA: TGTGCCAGCAGCCAAACCGGAGGGGGGGCCCCAGATACGCAGTATTTT. This gives the protein CASSQTGGGAPDTQYF.

V is TRBV7-9 and J is TRBJ2-6, with D possibly matching TRBD2 (5 bases). Germline values: CDR1 SEHNR, CDR2 FQNEAQ (reference sequence). This CDR3 spans 15 amino acids. Trimming cost V 2 bases and J 3 bases, with 8 bases left between them. The CDR3 DNA sequence: TGTGCCAGCAGCTTATCGGGGTTTGGGGCCAACGTCCTGACTTTC. Translating gives CASSLSGFGANVLTF. Looking up the rest from reference TRBV7-9 and TRBJ2-6 gives the full variable domain: DTGVSQNPRHKITKRGQNVTFRCDPISEHNRLYWYRQTLGQGPEFLTYFQNEAQLEKSRLLSDRFSAERPKGSFSTLEIQRTEQGDSAMYLCASSLSGFGANVLTFGAGSRLTVL.

The gene calls are TRBV23-1 and TRBJ2-2; D is perhaps TRBD1 (5 bases). TRBV23-1 falls under the ORF class, with uncertain function. V was pared by 1 base and J by 9 bases, with 12 bases between. The CDR3 spans 14 residues. CDR3 amino acids: CASSQWWGHRELFF. Here the CDR3 DNA reads TGCGCCAGCAGTCAATGGTGGGGCCATCGGGAGCTGTTTTTT.

The rearrangement links TRBV27 to TRBJ2-7, with D unclear. Trimming stripped 4 bases from V and 2 bases from J, with 12 bases between. This CDR3 is 14 amino acids long. Germline CDR1 reads MNHEY; CDR2 reads SMNVEV (reference sequence). CDR3 in amino acids: CASSSWTETYEQYF. CDR3 nucleotide sequence: TGTGCCAGCAGTTCTTGGACGGAAACCTACGAGCAGTACTTC.

The chain combines TRBV6-2 or TRBV6-3 with TRBJ1-1, with a tentative D call TRBD1 (5 bases). There are 13 residues in the CDR3. V was pared by 1 base and J by 9 bases, with 12 bases between. The germline gives CDR1 MNHEY, CDR2 SVGEGT. The CDR3 region has the DNA TGTGCCAGCAGTTACTTGGGGGGGGAGAAAGCTTTCTTT. Encoded protein: CASSYLGGEKAFF.

The CDR3 DNA sequence: TGTGCCAGCAGTTTACGAGACGAGCAGTACTTC. Translating gives CASSLRDEQYF. V usage is TRBV12-3 or TRBV12-4 and J usage is TRBJ2-7, with unresolved D. The length of the CDR3 is 11 residues. Trimming took 2 bases from V and 5 from J, leaving 4 bases between them.

This chain links TRBV12-5 with TRBJ1-5, with 10 bases lining up with TRBD1. The germline V gene has CDR1 LGHNT and CDR2 FRNRAP. The CDR3 covers 15 residues. V dropped 6 bases and J dropped 6; count of bases not matched to a gene: 8. The CDR3 DNA follows: TGTGCTAGTGGCCGGGGGACAGGGGAGGGTCAGCCCCAGCATTTT. This encodes CASGRGTGEGQPQHF. The whole variable domain, filled in from reference TRBV12-5 and TRBJ1-5, reads DARVTQTPRHKVTEMGQEVTMRCQPILGHNTVFWYRQTMMQGLELLAYFRNRAPLDDSGMPKDRFSAEMPDATLATLKIQPSEPRDSAVYFCASGRGTGEGQPQHFGDGTRLSIL.

The J gene is TRBJ2-5, the V gene TRBV9, with D perhaps matching TRBD1 (5 bases). The V end lost 4 bases, the J end lost 3 bases, and 10 bases lay between the germline ends. Per germline, CDR1 SGDLS and CDR2 YYNGEE. The CDR3 runs 13 residues. CDR3 DNA: TGTGCCAGCAGCAAGATAGGGGAAGAGACCCAGTACTTC. Its translation: CASSKIGEETQYF.

This chain connects TRBV6-5 to TRBJ1-2; no clear D. The CDR3 sequence is 12 residues long. Germline values: CDR1 MNHEY, CDR2 SVGAGI. V shed 5 bases and J shed 8 bases, with 12 bases lying between them. CDR3 in amino acids: CASSPGFEGYTF. The CDR3 DNA reads as TGTGCCAGCAGTCCGGGCTTTGAGGGCTACACCTTC.

The chain employs TRBV19 and TRBJ1-3, with 7 positions matching TRBD1. Germline assignment: CDR1 LNHDA and CDR2 SQIVND (reference sequence). The CDR3 is 15 residues long. The ends lost 6 bases at V and 1 base at J; junction bases unmatched: 6. CDR3: CASSPDRSSGNTIYF. DNA for the CDR3: TGTGCCAGTAGCCCGGACAGGTCTTCTGGAAACACCATATATTTT.

V is TRBV9 and J is TRBJ2-3, with 9 positions matching TRBD2. Germline CDR1 SGDLS, CDR2 YYNGEE. The CDR3 has 15 residues. With V trimmed by 6 bases and J by 4 bases, 9 bases remained unmatched. The CDR3 sequence: CASNAAGGRADTQYF. In nucleotides, the CDR3 is TGTGCCAGCAACGCAGCGGGGGGCCGGGCAGATACGCAGTATTTT.

This clone was observed a handful of times. This sequence joins TRBV10-3 and TRBJ2-7; D call uncertain. The germline V gene has CDR1 ENHRY and CDR2 SYGVKD. V was pared by 0 bases and J by 3 bases, with 6 bases between. The CDR3 spans 13 residues. In DNA, the CDR3 is TGTGCCATCAGTGAGTCAAAGGGCTACGAGCAGTACTTC. Amino acids: CAISESKGYEQYF.

The rearrangement joins TRBV7-9 to TRBJ2-3, with unresolved D. Trimming pared 5 bases from V and 6 bases from J, leaving 6 bases between. Germline CDR1 and CDR2: SEHNR and FQNEAQ (reference sequence). CDR3 length: 11 residues. The CDR3 sequence: CASSQEDTQYF. The CDR3 coding sequence is TGTGCCAGCAGCCAGGAGGATACGCAGTATTTT.

This chain connects TRBV7-3 to TRBJ2-3, with D perhaps TRBD1 (6 bases). Germline V CDR1 and CDR2: SGHTA, FQGTGA. Trimming removed 1 base at V and 2 bases at J, with 10 bases between. The CDR3 has 15 amino acids. The CDR3 DNA reads TGTGCCAGCAGCTTAAGTTTGGGGGCCACAGATACGCAGTATTTT. Its protein product is CASSLSLGATDTQYF.

This clone appeared a single time. This chain uses TRBV27 with TRBJ1-3; weak D call: TRBD1 (6 bases). V shed 3 bases and J shed 0 bases, with 15 bases lying between them. The CDR3 extends over 17 amino acids. Germline CDR1 reads MNHEY; CDR2 reads SMNVEV (reference sequence). The CDR3, as DNA: TGTGCCAGCAGTTTTATAGGGGGGTCACTCTCTGGAAACACCATATATTTT. As protein: CASSFIGGSLSGNTIYF.

This chain links TRBV18 with TRBJ1-1; unclear D gene. V gave up 1 base and J gave up 1 base, with 4 bases separating them. Germline CDR1 KGHSH, CDR2 LQKENI. The length of the CDR3 is 13 residues. CDR3 sequence reads: CASSPQPNTEAFF. CDR3 sequence (DNA): TGTGCCAGCTCACCACAGCCGAACACTGAAGCTTTCTTT.

CDR3 region: CASSQDLPSGEETQYF. DNA of the CDR3: TGTGCCAGCAGCCAAGATCTTCCTAGCGGGGAAGAGACCCAGTACTTC. The chain combines TRBV3-1 (or the pseudogene TRBV3-2) with TRBJ2-5; 9 nucleotides line up with TRBD2. The trim removed 0 bases at V and 3 bases at J, leaving 5 bases unmatched. The length of the CDR3 is 16 residues. Germline values: CDR1 LGHDT, CDR2 YNNKEL (reference sequence).

This clone was seen at least ten times. The chain recombines TRBV19 with TRBJ2-1, with 9 bases matching TRBD1. Germline V gene sequence: CDR1 LNHDA, CDR2 SQIVND (reference sequence). The CDR3 extends over 20 amino acids. V lost 5 bases and J lost 7; bases outside the gene matches: 24. DNA of the CDR3: TGTGCCAGTAGTCTTGGGGTCGACAGGGGGTCTGGGTTTTTTTGGAATGAGCAGTTCTTC. Residues: CASSLGVDRGSGFFWNEQFF.